The 5 T cell receptor beta chains presented below share a single source sample, sequenced in a study of T cell responses to AZD1222 COVID-19 vaccine. Some clones are missing from TCRdb's copy, which holds only in-frame ones; the method was immunoSEQ multiplex PCR. The sample lists approximately 120,000 clones, about 90% occurring once. The sequencing here drew on peripheral blood, taken on day 0 of AZD1222 vaccination. Source of these receptors: an adult in good health.

The CDR3: CASSAQTGAGYTF. CDR3 DNA sequence: TGTGCCAGCAGTGCGCAGACAGGGGCCGGCTACACCTTC. This chain joins TRBV25-1 and TRBJ1-2; 8 nucleotides line up with TRBD1. This CDR3 is 13 amino acids long. Per the germline V gene, CDR1 is MGHDK and CDR2 is SYGVNS. With V trimmed by 4 bases and J by 8 bases, 6 bases remained unmatched.

The chain carries TRBV12-3 or TRBV12-4 and TRBJ1-2; no reliable D call. The CDR3 spans 13 residues. Trimming cost V 1 base and J 9 bases, with 12 bases left between them. CDR3 in amino acids: CASSLEGQSSYTF. The CDR3 DNA reads TGTGCCAGCAGTTTAGAGGGCCAGTCGAGCTACACCTTC.

The V call is TRBV5-1, the J call TRBJ2-7; the D gene is possibly TRBD2 (6 bases). This CDR3 spans 15 amino acids. Deletions cut 1 base from V and 3 bases from J, with 14 bases between. Per the germline V gene, CDR1 is SGHRS and CDR2 is YFSETQ. CDR3 nucleotides: TGCGCCAGCAGCTTGATGTCGGGGGAGTTCTACGAGCAGTACTTC. Translation: CASSLMSGEFYEQYF. Filled out from reference TRBV5-1 and TRBJ2-7, the complete variable domain reads KAGVTQTPRYLIKTRGQQVTLSCSPISGHRSVSWYQQTPGQGLQFLFEYFSETQRNKGNFPGRFSGRQFSNSRSEMNVSTLELGDSALYLCASSLMSGEFYEQYFGPGTRLTVT.

This clone was seen a few times. The chain joins TRBV7-9 to TRBJ2-1; 7 nucleotides align to TRBD2. Germline V CDR1 and CDR2: SEHNR, FQNEAQ (reference sequence). The CDR3 consists of 13 residues. Trimming removed 4 bases from V and 8 bases from J; junction bases left unmatched: 5. The CDR3 here is CASSSFTSDEQFF. The CDR3 DNA sequence: TGTGCCAGCAGCTCGTTCACTAGCGATGAGCAGTTCTTC. Supplemented by reference TRBV7-9 and TRBJ2-1, the full variable domain reads DTGVSQNPRHKITKRGQNVTFRCDPISEHNRLYWYRQTLGQGPEFLTYFQNEAQLEKSRLLSDRFSAERPKGSFSTLEIQRTEQGDSAMYLCASSSFTSDEQFFGPGTRLTVL.

The rearrangement links TRBV11-1 to TRBJ2-7; either TRBD1 or TRBD2 may supply D (5 bases each). This CDR3 is built from 14 residues. V was clipped by 6 bases and J by 1 base, with 13 bases between them. The germline CDR1 and CDR2 sequences are SGHAT and FQDESV (reference sequence). The CDR3 loop reads CASSWDPTSYEQYF. CDR3 bases: TGTGCCAGCAGTTGGGACCCGACATCCTACGAGCAGTACTTC.